This T cell receptor (beta chain) was obtained from a study of cytomegalovirus exposure and HLA in healthy donors. Study at large: Findings of an earlier analysis included over 95 million unique TCR beta sequences from 190 million or so T cells.

Amplification used 60 Vbeta primers and 13 Jbeta primers. Some clones are missing from TCRdb's copy, which holds only in-frame ones; the method was immunoSEQ multiplex PCR. The sample lists roughly 95,000 clones, over 60% occurring once. Trimming removed 1 base at V and 11 bases at J, with 14 bases between. The length of the CDR3 is 13 residues. Germline values: CDR1 LNHDA, CDR2 SQIVND (reference sequence). The source of this sequence is a man aged 25-45 years in good health and CMV-seropositive. The V call is TRBV19, the J call TRBJ1-1; D unclear. The specimen was PBMCs. CDR3 bases: TGTGCCAGTAGTATAGTCCTGGGCCGTGGGGCTTTCTTT. As protein: CASSIVLGRGAFF.